This TCR beta chain was captured by sequencing in a study of long-term antiretroviral therapy in people with HIV. From each donor, at least one pre-ART PBMC sample and at least two post-ART PBMC samples were obtained. Researchers ran immunoSEQ v3.0 at survey level. The repertoire was sequenced with immunoSEQ multiplex PCR; TCRdb's copy has only in-frame clones and lacks some. The table shows over 25,000 clones, with about 90% occurring only once. Note on this clone: Its antigen is still unknown.

The V end was cut by 0 bases, the J end by 3 bases, with 6 bases between. CDR1 and CDR2 (germline): SGHNT, YYREEE (reference sequence). The CDR3 has 13 residues. Notes on the study in general: Information on adherence to ART, viral resistance or therapy changes was unavailable.

The source was unsorted PBMCs, collected 3.2 years before starting antiretroviral therapy. The source is a man aged 50 or older with HIV. This rearrangement joins TRBV5-4 to TRBJ1-1; no definite D call. CDR3 protein: CASSLAQYTEAFF. The CDR3 bases are TGTGCCAGCAGCTTGGCTCAGTACACTGAAGCTTTCTTT.